The text below deals with one T cell receptor (beta chain). Its antigen has not been determined. No base-level quality is on record; no much larger clone is a single base apart. The treatment or condition label of this sample denotes: in vitro stimulation with specific CMV peptide epitopes to enrich CMV-specific T cells. The data stem from a study of T cell repertoires in cytomegalovirus infection (dated by TCRdb to about 2019). Context from the whole study: The peptide stimulations were aimed at well-studied HLA-B-restricted epitopes as well as recently identified HLA-C-restricted CMV epitopes, whose presentation resists viral immunomodulation. Donor HLA type was relevant to the analysis, because carriage of CMV infection together with the matching HLA type was indicated by public TCR beta signatures.

Germline trimming amounts to 4 bases on V and 6 bases on J, with 11 as the count of junction bases outside the gene matches. According to the germline V gene, CDR1 reads LGHNA and CDR2 reads YNFKEQ. The CDR3, cysteine through phenylalanine, is 16 amino acids long. CDR3 DNA is the only sequence kept; it has 48 bases, read in frame from the first base. For sequencing, an Illumina HiSeq 1500 was employed. TCRdb trimmed the raw reads at Q25, called clones with MiXCR and kept productive beta chains. Each entry is one CDR3 protein sequence, shown with its most common DNA and genes. The table for this sample lists 27,000 or so distinct CDR3 sequences; roughly a fifth of them were counted only once. The ten largest clonotypes hold 80% to 90% of the sample. Broader findings and caveats from the paper: In the ex vivo response, HLA-C-restricted CMV-specific TCR beta clonotypes were dominant, and in two of eight donors the single most frequent clonotype came from this HLA-C-restricted group. In both this cohort and an independent cohort of a few hundred donors, the cumulative frequency of public TCR beta family members distinguished carriers of CMV infection plus the relevant HLA type.

The chain is assembled from TRBV4-2 and TRBJ2-1; 8 of the junction bases match TRBD2. Source: CD8+ T cells from cultured PBMCs, taken from culture after CMV antigen stimulation. The receptor comes from a human donor in good health (CMV status not recorded). Some clones in this sample may be carry-over from other donors' samples. The CDR3 reads CASSPPLAGVFNEQFF. The DNA sequence is TGTGCCAGCAGCCCCCCCCTAGCGGGTGTATTCAATGAGCAGTTCTTC.